These 12 T cell receptor beta chains originate from one sample sequenced in a study of cytomegalovirus exposure and HLA in healthy donors. Researchers ran the PCR with 60 Vbeta and 13 Jbeta primers. Assay used: immunoSEQ multiplex PCR; TCRdb lists only in-frame clones, some missing. The sample carries around 200,000 clones, about 59% recorded once. Sequencing was carried out using PBMCs. Receptors were obtained from a man aged 40-49 years in good health and CMV-seronegative.

The chain carries TRBV19 and TRBJ1-2, with TRBD1 matching over 9 bases. CDR3 length: 14 residues. From germline, CDR1 is LNHDA and CDR2 SQIVND (reference sequence). The trim removed 4 bases at V and 5 bases at J, leaving 5 bases unmatched. The CDR3, as DNA: TGTGCCAGTAGTACAGGGACAGGGTTGTATGGCTACACCTTC. Translating gives CASSTGTGLYGYTF. The full variable domain, rest sourced from reference TRBV19 and TRBJ1-2, is DGGITQSPKYLFRKEGQNVTLSCEQNLNHDAMYWYRQDPGQGLRLIYYSQIVNDFQKGDIAEGYSVSREKKESFPLTVTSAQKNPTAFYLCASSTGTGLYGYTFGSGTRLTVV.

This clone was seen a few times. V usage is TRBV19 and J usage is TRBJ1-5; a possible D gene is TRBD1 (6 bases). CDR1 LNHDA and CDR2 SQIVND come from the germline V gene (reference sequence). The CDR3 length is 15 residues. With 3 bases removed from V and 7 bases from J, the gap between germline ends came to 16 bases. The CDR3 loop is CASSIGGAFRQPQHF. The CDR3 DNA is TGTGCCAGTAGTATCGGGGGGGCCTTTAGACAGCCCCAGCATTTT.

This clone occurred many times. CDR3 amino acids: CASSIWTVSGNTIYF. CDR3 bases: TGTGCCAGCAGCATTTGGACAGTCTCTGGAAACACCATATATTTT. The V and J genes are TRBV5-6 and TRBJ1-3; a weak D match, TRBD1 (6 bases). From germline, CDR1 is SGHDT and CDR2 YYEEEE. V lost 4 bases and J 0 bases, leaving 11 bases between the germline ends. The CDR3 sequence is 15 residues long.

This chain joins TRBV27 and TRBJ2-7; 13 bases fit TRBD2. CDR1 MNHEY and CDR2 SMNVEV come from the germline V gene (reference sequence). This CDR3 has 15 residues. V shed 4 bases, J shed 6 bases, and the junction held 6 bases outside the gene matches. The DNA of the CDR3 is TGTGCCAGCAGTTCGAGACTAGCGGGGGGCTTCGAGCAGTACTTC. This gives the protein CASSSRLAGGFEQYF.

In this sample, this clone turned up a few times. The chain joins TRBV27 to TRBJ2-1; 9 positions agree with TRBD2. Germline CDR1 and CDR2: MNHEY and SMNVEV (reference sequence). Trimming at V came to 3 bases and at J to 7 bases, leaving 10 bases not matched to a gene. The CDR3 covers 16 residues. DNA of the CDR3: TGTGCCAGCAGTTTTCGACTAAGCGGGGGGCGAAATGAGCAGTTCTTC. As protein: CASSFRLSGGRNEQFF.

The genes are TRBV6-1 and TRBJ2-5; 7 bases line up with TRBD1. The CDR3 runs 14 residues. V lost 4 bases, J lost 1 base, and 3 bases stayed unmatched. Germline CDR1 MNHNS, CDR2 SASEGT. CDR3 DNA sequence: TGTGCCAGCAGTGTCGGGACAGCCCAAGAGACCCAGTACTTC. This codes for CASSVGTAQETQYF.

The V gene is TRBV4-1, the J gene TRBJ2-5, with no clear D. The CDR3 is 16 residues long. Per the germline V gene, CDR1 is MGHRA and CDR2 is YSYEKL. V shed 1 base and J shed 2 bases, with 14 bases lying between them. CDR3 sequence (DNA): TGCGCCAGCAGCCAAGGGTCCCCACTCCTGCAAGAGACCCAGTACTTC. Translated, it gives CASSQGSPLLQETQYF.

This clone was seen only a few times. The chain joins TRBV27 to TRBJ1-5; weak D call: TRBD1 (6 bases). This CDR3 is built from 15 residues. Germline assignment: CDR1 MNHEY and CDR2 SMNVEV (reference sequence). Trimming removed 0 bases from V and 2 bases from J, with 8 bases in between. CDR3 region: CASSLSSGGNQPQHF. The DNA for the CDR3 is TGTGCCAGCAGTTTATCGTCAGGGGGCAATCAGCCCCAGCATTTT.

The chain recombines TRBV5-6 with TRBJ2-1, with TRBD2 matching over 10 bases. Germline trimming cut 4 bases from V and 5 bases from J; bases unmatched to any gene: 9. There are 16 residues in the CDR3. From germline, CDR1 is SGHDT and CDR2 YYEEEE. In DNA form, the CDR3 reads TGTGCCAGCAGCCTACTGGGACTAGCGAGGGACAATGAGCAGTTCTTC. Its translation: CASSLLGLARDNEQFF.

The chain has TRBV6-1 and TRBJ1-5; no definite D call. The CDR3 is made up of 15 amino acids. Per the germline V gene, CDR1 is MNHNS and CDR2 is SASEGT. Trimming took 3 bases from V and 0 from J, leaving 9 bases between them. The CDR3 reads CASSDFQASNQPQHF. The DNA for the CDR3 is TGTGCCAGCAGTGACTTCCAGGCTAGCAATCAGCCCCAGCATTTT.

This chain connects TRBV14 to TRBJ2-4, with TRBD2 as a possible D gene (6 bases). Per germline, CDR1 SGHDN and CDR2 FVKESK. The CDR3 totals 15 residues. The V gene lost 1 base and the J gene lost 0 bases, with 7 bases spanning the gap. CDR3 DNA sequence: TGTGCCAGCAGCCAAGGGGGACTAGCCAAAAACATTCAGTACTTC. Encoded protein: CASSQGGLAKNIQYF.

The chain joins TRBV5-4 to TRBJ2-2, with a weak D call TRBD2 (5 bases). CDR1 is SGHNT and CDR2 is YYREEE in the germline V gene (reference sequence). Trimming pared 7 bases from V and 2 bases from J, leaving 18 bases between. The CDR3 length is 16 residues. Here the CDR3 DNA reads TGTGCCAGCTACAAAAACCTGGGGAGCAACACCGGGGAGCTGTTTTTT. Its protein is CASYKNLGSNTGELFF.